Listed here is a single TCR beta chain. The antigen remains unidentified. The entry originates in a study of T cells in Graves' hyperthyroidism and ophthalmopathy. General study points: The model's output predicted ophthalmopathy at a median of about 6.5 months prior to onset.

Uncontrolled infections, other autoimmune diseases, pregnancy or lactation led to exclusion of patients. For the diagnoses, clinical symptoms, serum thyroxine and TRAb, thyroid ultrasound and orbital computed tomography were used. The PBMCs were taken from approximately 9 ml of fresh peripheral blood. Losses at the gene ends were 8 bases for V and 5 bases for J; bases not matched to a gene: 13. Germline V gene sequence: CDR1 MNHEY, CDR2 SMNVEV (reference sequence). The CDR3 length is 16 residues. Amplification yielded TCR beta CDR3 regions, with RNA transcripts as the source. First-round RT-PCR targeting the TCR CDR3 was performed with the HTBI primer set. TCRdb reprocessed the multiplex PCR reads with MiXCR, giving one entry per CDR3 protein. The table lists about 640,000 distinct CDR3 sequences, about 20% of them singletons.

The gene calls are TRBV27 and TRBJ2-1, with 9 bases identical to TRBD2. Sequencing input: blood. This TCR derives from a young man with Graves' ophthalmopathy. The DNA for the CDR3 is TGTGCCAGCGCCCCGTGGGTGATAGCGGGGGACAATGAGCAGTTCTTC. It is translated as CASAPWVIAGDNEQFF.